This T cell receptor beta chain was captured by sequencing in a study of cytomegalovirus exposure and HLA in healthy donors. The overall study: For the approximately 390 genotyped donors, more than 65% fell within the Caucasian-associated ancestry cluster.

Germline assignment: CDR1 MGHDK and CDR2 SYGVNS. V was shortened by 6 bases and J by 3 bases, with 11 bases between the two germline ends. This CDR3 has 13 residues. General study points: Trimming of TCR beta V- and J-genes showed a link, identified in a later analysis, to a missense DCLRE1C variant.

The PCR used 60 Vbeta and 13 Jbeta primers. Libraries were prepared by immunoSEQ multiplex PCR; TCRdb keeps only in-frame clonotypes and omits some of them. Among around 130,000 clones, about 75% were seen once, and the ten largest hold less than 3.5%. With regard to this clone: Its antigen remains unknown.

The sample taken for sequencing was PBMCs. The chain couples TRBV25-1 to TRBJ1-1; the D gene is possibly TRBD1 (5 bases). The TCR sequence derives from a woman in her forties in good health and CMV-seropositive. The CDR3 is CASRLRVDTEAFF. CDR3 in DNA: TGTGCCAGCAGGCTCAGGGTCGACACTGAAGCTTTCTTT.